This T cell receptor (beta chain) was obtained from a study of blood T cells in healthy people across ages. The V gene's germline CDR1 is SNHLY and CDR2 FYNNEI. The CDR3 sequence is 13 residues long. V lost 2 bases, J lost 9 bases, and 11 bases lay in between. Sample-barcoded 5' priming and a J-beta primer mix drove a second PCR of 7 to 11 cycles. The authors tagged each cDNA molecule using a template-switch adaptor with 12 random nucleotides. TCRdb re-called the 5' RACE reads through MiXCR, storing one row per CDR3 protein. The data contain 1.8 million or so distinct CDR3 sequences, about two fifths of them singletons. In each sample, at least 7 million PBMCs were isolated.

The receptor was isolated from a human donor in good health. The sample consisted of blood. The chain employs TRBV2 and TRBJ1-5; D ambiguous. The CDR3 spells CASSEIAFRPQHF. CDR3 DNA sequence: TGTGCCAGCAGTGAAATTGCGTTTCGGCCCCAGCATTTT.